This record concerns one T cell receptor beta chain sequence. What it recognizes is unknown. This sample stems from a study of cytomegalovirus exposure and HLA in healthy donors. Regarding the study as a whole: The tendency of first-cohort TCR clusters to co-occur in the roughly 120 validation repertoires was identified by a subsequent analysis. Rare sequences made up most TCRs, while some public TCRs were found in many donors.

This CDR3 spans 15 amino acids. With 2 bases removed from V and 3 bases from J, the gap between germline ends came to 11 bases. Germline loops: CDR1 MNHNY, CDR2 SVGAGI (reference sequence). This table comes from immunoSEQ multiplex PCR, and its TCRdb copy is limited to in-frame clones, with some not included. The repertoire holds fewer than 60,000 clones, approximately 95% seen once, with 7.8% in the top ten. Sequencing was carried out using PBMCs. The chain joins TRBV6-6 to TRBJ1-5; possible D gene TRBD1, 6 bases. The receptor's source is a woman aged 18-29 years in good health and CMV-seropositive. This CDR3 is CASSYHRVNNQPQHF. Here the CDR3 DNA reads TGTGCCAGCAGTTACCACAGGGTTAACAATCAGCCCCAGCATTTT.